This T cell receptor beta chain was identified during a study of T cell responses to AZD1222 COVID-19 vaccine. Germline trimming cut 1 base from V and 5 bases from J; bases unmatched to any gene: 10. This CDR3 is 18 amino acids long. Germline lookup yields CDR1 SEHNR and CDR2 FQNEAQ (reference sequence). For this clone: Antigen specificity is unknown.

The repertoire was sequenced with immunoSEQ multiplex PCR; TCRdb's copy has only in-frame clones and lacks some. The sample yields roughly 140,000 clones, roughly nine tenths seen once. Some second doses came at about 4 weeks and others at about 12 weeks; these were pooled. Study-level results: Among spike-specific TCRs, nearly half reportedly target unmutated variant regions.

This material consisted of peripheral blood, taken 28 days after the second AZD1222 dose. The origin of this receptor is an adult who received the AZD1222 COVID-19 vaccine. The chain joins TRBV7-9 to TRBJ2-7, with 14 nucleotides matching TRBD2. The CDR3 region has the DNA TGTGCCAGCAGCTTAGGAGGGACTAGCGGGAGTGTCAGCAACGAGCAGTACTTC. Its protein product is CASSLGGTSGSVSNEQYF.